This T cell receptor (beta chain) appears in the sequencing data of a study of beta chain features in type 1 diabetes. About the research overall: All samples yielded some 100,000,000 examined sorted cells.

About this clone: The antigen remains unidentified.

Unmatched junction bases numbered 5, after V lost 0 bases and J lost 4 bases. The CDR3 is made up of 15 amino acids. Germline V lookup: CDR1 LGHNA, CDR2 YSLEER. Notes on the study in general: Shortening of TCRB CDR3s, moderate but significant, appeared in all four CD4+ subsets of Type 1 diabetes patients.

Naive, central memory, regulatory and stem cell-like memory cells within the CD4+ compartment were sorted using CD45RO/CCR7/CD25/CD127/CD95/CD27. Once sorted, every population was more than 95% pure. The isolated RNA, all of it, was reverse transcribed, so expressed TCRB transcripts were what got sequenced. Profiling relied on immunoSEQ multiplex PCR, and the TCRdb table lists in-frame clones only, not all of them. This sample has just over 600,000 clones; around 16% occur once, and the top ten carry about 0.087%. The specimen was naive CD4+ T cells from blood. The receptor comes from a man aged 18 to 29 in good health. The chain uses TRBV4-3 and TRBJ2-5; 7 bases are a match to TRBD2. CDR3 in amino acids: CASSQDGRGGETQYF. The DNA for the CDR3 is TGCGCCAGCAGCCAAGATGGGAGGGGCGGAGAGACCCAGTACTTC.